A single sample gave rise to the 27 T cell receptor beta chains below, sequenced in a study of graft-versus-host responses after intestinal transplantation. The protocol was immunoSEQ multiplex PCR, while the TCRdb copy is restricted to in-frame clones and leaves out a portion. The sample lists over 10,000 clones; under 95% were seen once. The sequences come from PBMCs, collected 1032 days after intestinal transplantation. The receptors come from a human patient who received an intestinal transplant, so some T cells may come from the graft donor.

The chain links TRBV6-5 to TRBJ2-7; D unresolved. This CDR3 is 13 amino acids long. Germline V gene lookup returns CDR1 MNHEY and CDR2 SVGAGI. Trimming pared 5 bases from V and 7 bases from J, leaving 15 bases between. CDR3 nucleotide sequence: TGTGCCAGCAGTCAAGGACCGCTCCGGGAGCAGTACTTC. Its protein is CASSQGPLREQYF.

The chain joins TRBV29-1 to TRBJ1-1; D not resolved. Germline assignment: CDR1 SQVTM and CDR2 ANQGSEA. This CDR3 contains 13 residues. V was cut by 3 bases and J by 0 bases, with 8 bases left in between. The CDR3 nucleotides read TGCAGCGTTGAGAAAATAATGAACACTGAAGCTTTCTTT. Translating gives CSVEKIMNTEAFF.

V usage is TRBV27 and J usage is TRBJ1-1; tentatively, D is TRBD1 (5 bases). The V gene lost 5 bases and the J gene lost 7 bases, with 20 bases spanning the gap. The germline V gene has CDR1 MNHEY and CDR2 SMNVEV (reference sequence). The length of the CDR3 is 15 residues. The DNA of the CDR3 is TGTGCCAGCAGTACAGCGACAGCCCCCGGGGGTGAAGCTTTCTTT. Translated, it gives CASSTATAPGGEAFF.

This clone appeared once. The chain recombines TRBV27 with TRBJ2-1, with a tentative D call TRBD1 (5 bases). The germline V gene has CDR1 MNHEY and CDR2 SMNVEV (reference sequence). Trimming left V 6 bases short and J 4 bases short, with 10 bases between. CDR3 length equals 13 residues. The CDR3 region is CASRGRQYNEQFF. As DNA, the CDR3 is TGTGCCAGCAGGGGCCGACAGTACAATGAGCAGTTCTTC.

Remarks on this clone: This CDR3 is also generated by other DNA sequences in the sample. V gene TRBV5-4 combines with J gene TRBJ2-1; the D is unclear. The CDR3 contains 12 residues. V dropped 4 bases and J dropped 2 bases, with 4 bases sitting between them. Germline V gene sequence: CDR1 SGHNT, CDR2 YYREEE (reference sequence). The CDR3 region is CASSDTYNEQFF. CDR3 DNA sequence: TGTGCCAGCAGCGACACCTACAATGAGCAGTTCTTC.

The chain links TRBV7-3 to TRBJ2-6; unclear D gene. Trimming removed 6 bases at V and 0 bases at J, with 15 bases between. Germline V gives CDR1 SGHTA, CDR2 FQGTGA. The CDR3 is 17 residues long. CDR3 region: CASSPSPNHSGANVLTF. The CDR3 DNA follows: TGTGCCAGCAGTCCTTCCCCGAACCACTCTGGGGCCAACGTCCTGACTTTC.

The gene calls are TRBV2 and TRBJ2-3; 9 bases line up with TRBD2. The CDR3 consists of 16 residues. The V segment lost 7 bases and the J segment 5 bases; nucleotides outside the gene matches: 13. From germline, CDR1 is SNHLY and CDR2 FYNNEI. The DNA of the CDR3 is TGTGCCAGCACCCCCTTGTCTAGCGGGGTAGAAGATACGCAGTATTTT. It translates to CASTPLSSGVEDTQYF.

The genes are TRBV12-2 and TRBJ2-3; the table calls TRBD2, which could not be checked here. TRBV12-2 constitutes a pseudogene. The CDR3 consists of 15 residues. The CDR3 is CASRLWPAVTDTQYF. The CDR3 nucleotides read TGTGCAAGTCGCTTATGGCCAGCGGTCACAGATACGCAGTATTTT.

This chain links TRBV2 with TRBJ2-3, with D hard to call. V shed 7 bases and J shed 1 base, with 12 bases lying between them. This CDR3 has 14 amino acids. Germline V gives CDR1 SNHLY, CDR2 FYNNEI. CDR3 sequence reads: CASKAGSGTDTQYF. Written as DNA, the CDR3 is TGTGCCAGCAAGGCTGGGTCTGGCACAGATACGCAGTATTTT.

V and J are TRBV18 and TRBJ1-5; perhaps TRBD1 as D (5 bases). This CDR3 spans 13 amino acids. V lost 6 bases, J lost 7 bases, and 13 bases lay in between. Germline V gives CDR1 KGHSH, CDR2 LQKENI. In DNA form, the CDR3 reads TGTGCCAGCTCGGACCAGGGAGAACAGCCCCAGCATTTT. Residues: CASSDQGEQPQHF.

V usage is TRBV25-1 and J usage is TRBJ1-1; a possible D gene is TRBD1 (5 bases). The CDR3 is 16 amino acids. V shed 3 bases and J shed 4 bases, with 18 bases lying between them. Germline V gene sequence: CDR1 MGHDK, CDR2 SYGVNS. Written as DNA, the CDR3 is TGTGCCAGCAGTGACCGATCAAGGGGTTGGGGCACTGAAGCTTTCTTT. Translating it yields CASSDRSRGWGTEAFF.

V gene TRBV11-2 combines with J gene TRBJ2-4; D remains unclear. Trimming took 7 bases from V and 6 from J, leaving 13 bases between them. CDR1 and CDR2 (germline): SGHAT, FQNNGV. CDR3 length: 13 amino acids. CDR3 in DNA: TGTGCCAGCAACAATGGGGTTTCAAACATTCAGTACTTC. Translated: CASNNGVSNIQYF.

This chain joins TRBV4-1 and TRBJ2-2, with 11 nucleotides matching TRBD2. This CDR3 spans 16 amino acids. Germline CDR1 is MGHRA and CDR2 is YSYEKL. With 2 bases clipped from V and 6 bases from J, the junction kept 5 bases outside the gene matches. CDR3 loop: CASSQYHSGGAGELFF. The CDR3 nucleotides are TGCGCCAGCAGCCAATATCATAGCGGGGGGGCCGGGGAGCTGTTTTTT.

V gene TRBV6-5 combines with J gene TRBJ1-5; TRBD1 is a possible D gene (6 bases). This CDR3 is built from 15 residues. V dropped 6 bases and J dropped 3 bases, with 15 bases sitting between them. Germline V gene lookup returns CDR1 MNHEY and CDR2 SVGAGI. As DNA, the CDR3 is TGTGCCAGCAGCCGCACAGGGCTCCCCAATCAGCCCCAGCATTTT. Protein product: CASSRTGLPNQPQHF.

This clone was seen a single time. The chain employs TRBV10-3 and TRBJ1-6, with 7 nucleotides matching TRBD1. The CDR3 is made up of 16 amino acids. V dropped 6 bases and J dropped 0; count of bases not matched to a gene: 5. Germline CDR1 reads ENHRY; CDR2 reads SYGVKD. The DNA for the CDR3 is TGTGCCATCAGGACAGGGACGAGCTCCTATAATTCACCCCTCCACTTT. Translation gives CAIRTGTSSYNSPLHF.

This rearrangement joins TRBV9 to TRBJ1-5; possibly TRBD1 for D (6 bases). Trimming removed 4 bases at V and 6 bases at J, with 17 bases between. Looked up from germline, CDR1 is SGDLS and CDR2 is YYNGEE. This CDR3 has 15 amino acids. The CDR3 region has the DNA TGTGCCAGCAGCCCCTCCCCTCAGGGGATTCAGCCCCAGCATTTT. It codes for CASSPSPQGIQPQHF. The complete variable domain, with remaining parts taken from reference TRBV9 and TRBJ1-5, reads DSGVTQTPKHLITATGQRVTLRCSPRSGDLSVYWYQQSLDQGLQFLIQYYNGEERAKGNILERFSAQQFPDLHSELNLSSLELGDSALYFCASSPSPQGIQPQHFGDGTRLSIL.

This rearrangement joins TRBV5-1 to TRBJ2-7; tentative D call: TRBD1 (6 bases). V was shortened by 2 bases and J by 2 bases, with 14 bases between the two germline ends. From germline, CDR1 is SGHRS and CDR2 YFSETQ. CDR3 length equals 15 residues. CDR3 loop: CASSFLTQGTYEQYF. The CDR3 DNA reads TGCGCCAGCAGCTTTTTGACCCAGGGGACCTACGAGCAGTACTTC.

This sequence joins TRBV18 and TRBJ2-2; a weak D match, TRBD1 (6 bases). In germline, CDR1 is KGHSH, CDR2 LQKENI. This CDR3 region has 16 residues. V shed 3 bases and J shed 0 bases, with 11 bases lying between them. The DNA for the CDR3 is TGTGCCAGCTCACCGACAGGTCTCACGAACACCGGGGAGCTGTTTTTT. Its translation: CASSPTGLTNTGELFF.

For the CDR3, the DNA is TGTGCCAGCAGCTCCGGGACAGGGAACACTGAAGCTTTCTTT. Translating it yields CASSSGTGNTEAFF. The V and J genes are TRBV7-3 and TRBJ1-1; 8 bases line up with TRBD1. The germline V gene has CDR1 SGHTA and CDR2 FQGTGA. V was pared by 4 bases and J by 1 base, with 2 bases of the junction left unmatched. The CDR3 loop spans 14 amino acids.

The J gene is TRBJ1-5, the V gene TRBV2; unclear D gene. V was pared by 5 bases and J by 1 base, with 6 bases between. Germline V gene lookup returns CDR1 SNHLY and CDR2 FYNNEI. CDR3 size: 13 residues. In DNA, the CDR3 is TGTGCCAGCAGTTTTCAGAGCAATCAGCCCCAGCATTTT. This sequence encodes CASSFQSNQPQHF.

The V gene is TRBV6-6, the J gene TRBJ1-2, with TRBD1 as a possible D gene (6 bases). This CDR3 spans 13 amino acids. Germline V gene sequence: CDR1 MNHNY, CDR2 SVGAGI (reference sequence). Trimming removed 2 bases from V and 6 bases from J, with 10 bases in between. The chain's CDR3 is CASSYGGLDGYTF. CDR3 DNA sequence: TGTGCCAGCAGTTACGGGGGCTTAGATGGCTACACCTTC.

The rearrangement joins TRBV5-6 to TRBJ1-6; possible D gene TRBD1, 5 bases. The ends were cut back, 0 bases at V and 5 bases at J, with 9 bases in the middle. There are 15 residues in the CDR3. Germline CDR1 and CDR2: SGHDT and YYEEEE. As DNA, the CDR3 is TGTGCCAGCAGCTTGGGACAGATACATAATTCACCCCTCCACTTT. Its translation is CASSLGQIHNSPLHF.

This sequence joins TRBV6-5 and TRBJ1-3; no clear D. V was pared by 8 bases and J by 7 bases, with 9 bases between. The germline V gene has CDR1 MNHEY and CDR2 SVGAGI. CDR3 length equals 11 residues. CDR3 nucleotide sequence: TGTGCCAGCGGCCTGTTGAACACCATATATTTT. This codes for CASGLLNTIYF.

This clone was found once. This rearrangement joins TRBV9 to TRBJ1-2; D perhaps matches TRBD1 (6 bases). Between the trimmed V and J ends, which lost 4 bases and 5 bases, there was a span of 18 bases. Germline CDR1 SGDLS, CDR2 YYNGEE. The CDR3 consists of 15 residues. Written as DNA, the CDR3 is TGTGCCAGCAGCCCATATATACAGGGAGTTTATGGCTACACCTTC. This translates into CASSPYIQGVYGYTF.

The chain employs TRBV11-2 and TRBJ1-1; the D is unclear. Trimming left V 3 bases short and J 5 bases short, with 16 bases between. This CDR3 comprises 15 residues. CDR1 is SGHAT and CDR2 is FQNNGV in the germline V gene. DNA for the CDR3: TGTGCCAGCAGCTTGGGCGGGCTCCTGGGTACTGAAGCTTTCTTT. Its protein is CASSLGGLLGTEAFF. Using reference TRBV11-2 and TRBJ1-1 for the parts outside the CDR3, the full variable domain is EAGVAQSPRYKIIEKRQSVAFWCNPISGHATLYWYQQILGQGPKLLIQFQNNGVVDDSQLPKDRFSAERLKGVDSTLKIQPAKLEDSAVYLCASSLGGLLGTEAFFGQGTRLTVV.

The chain links TRBV2 to TRBJ2-7, with D tentatively TRBD1 (5 bases). The germline V gene encodes CDR1 SNHLY and CDR2 FYNNEI. The CDR3 is 13 residues long. V lost 6 bases and J lost 2, with 11 bases in between. The CDR3 region is CASRPGPTYEQYF. DNA for the CDR3: TGTGCCAGCAGGCCAGGGCCTACCTACGAGCAGTACTTC. Variable domain in full (rest from reference TRBV2 and TRBJ2-7): EPEVTQTPSHQVTQMGQEVILRCVPISNHLYFYWYRQILGQKVEFLVSFYNNEISEKSEIFDDQFSVERPDGSNFTLKIRSTKLEDSAMYFCASRPGPTYEQYFGPGTRLTVT.

The chain combines TRBV19 with TRBJ1-2, with no clear D. V lost 1 base, J lost 0 bases, and 12 bases lay in between. Germline-derived CDR1 and CDR2 are LNHDA and SQIVND (reference sequence). The CDR3 has 16 residues. The CDR3 coding sequence is TGTGCCAGTAGTATAGGGCCGGGCCCTCCTAACTATGGCTACACCTTC. Translation: CASSIGPGPPNYGYTF.